Listed below are T cell receptor beta chains from one sample, sequenced in a study of T cells expressing NK-cell markers. Following a re-call of the 5' RACE reads, TCRdb has one entry per CDR3 protein and lacks DNA. This sample carries about 170,000 distinct CDR3 sequences, with just over 20% going to the ten biggest clones. Sequencing was carried out using blood T cells: a sorted CD56 or NKG2C T cell subset, CD4+ or CD8+ T cells, or bulk PBMC T cells (not recorded which). These receptors were obtained from a man aged 18-70 years in good health. Both conserved end residues are part of each CDR3.

j_gene	v_gene	len	CDR3aa
TRBJ2-5	TRBV3-1	17	CASSQVVRRGGGETKYF
TRBJ2-7	TRBV20-1	15	CSARPDTADFYEQYF
TRBJ2-7	TRBV7-9	15	CASSLGQGTSYEQYF
TRBJ2-6	TRBV6-4	15	CASSGDSSGANVLTF
TRBJ2-7	TRBV9	16	CASSVGSWGTSYEQYF
TRBJ2-5	TRBV7-9	14	CASSSPGPGETQYF
TRBJ1-6	TRBV7-9	13	CASSLGWDGGLHF
TRBJ2-1	TRBV6-1	15	CASSETGSPSNEQFF
TRBJ1-4	TRBV25-1	17	CASSRPRQGELPEELFF
TRBJ2-3	TRBV2	17	CASSEAPSPWGTDTQYF
TRBJ2-1	TRBV5-5	15	CASRGTAYIRNEQFF
TRBJ2-7	TRBV5-6	15	CASSSPGDATYEQYF
TRBJ2-1	TRBV6-2/TRBV6-3	21	CASKGWGPGHLRQGSYNEQFF
TRBJ1-5	TRBV3-1	15	CASSQGLQGNQPQHF
TRBJ1-3	TRBV6-5	14	CASSWGGAGNTIYF
TRBJ1-2	TRBV5-1	11	CASSPGRGYTF
TRBJ2-7	TRBV15	18	CATSREPFWAGSSYEQYF
TRBJ2-3	TRBV14	15	CASSRVQLPTDTQYF
TRBJ1-1	TRBV29-1	14	CSVFLTLMNTEAFF
TRBJ2-4	TRBV6-1	15	CASRSGEIAKNIQYF
TRBJ1-2	TRBV15	18	CATSRGPGQSGTNYGYTF
TRBJ2-5	TRBV7-9	16	CASSKIDTAFQETQYF
TRBJ1-5	TRBV7-9	13	CASSTGVSQPQHF
TRBJ2-7	TRBV7-8	13	CASSLWSSYEQYF
TRBJ2-4	TRBV7-9	15	CASSLTSPAVDIQYF
TRBJ2-1	TRBV11-2	16	CASSSGPGGARNEQFF
TRBJ1-2	TRBV20-1	16	CSAQNIWTGNNYGYTF
TRBJ1-5	TRBV6-5	15	CASSHGRISNQPQHF
TRBJ2-7	TRBV7-9	14	CASSLVQGPYEQYF
TRBJ1-5	TRBV27	14	CASSSTGGHQPQHF
TRBJ2-2	TRBV7-9	15	CASSPSRRNTGELFF
TRBJ2-7	TRBV7-9	15	CASSSPKAEAYEQYF
TRBJ1-3	TRBV9	19	CASSVDWGVSGTVGNTIYF
TRBJ2-7	TRBV6-5	15	CASSYSGTSGAEQYF
TRBJ2-1	TRBV12-3/TRBV12-4	13	CASLGLARDEQFF
TRBJ2-7	TRBV24-1	20	CATDFEMEGIPPANSYEQYF
TRBJ2-1	TRBV6-5	15	CASIPTGRYIGEQFF